Listed here are 27 T cell receptor beta chains from one sample, sequenced in a study of blood T cells in healthy people across ages (dated by TCRdb to about 2015). Receptor libraries were prepared by 5' RACE. The reads were generated on an Illumina HiSeq 2500. The second PCR ran for about 6 to 12 cycles and used a J-beta primer mix along with a sample-barcoded 5' primer. TCRdb itself trimmed the public reads at Q25 with fastp, ran MiXCR and retained productive beta chains. Rows merge per CDR3 protein into single entries with the most common DNA and genes. Here the sample has about a million distinct CDR3 sequences; roughly 50% occur a single time. Over 20% of the sample is taken by the ten largest. Sequencing input: blood. The source is a woman aged 60-75 years in good health.

Only a few counts were recorded for this clonotype. This chain uses TRBV20-1 with TRBJ2-1; possibly TRBD2 for D (6 bases). The CDR3 has 16 residues. Trimming took 6 bases from V and 4 from J, leaving 22 bases between them. Germline V lookup: CDR1 DFQATT, CDR2 SNEGSKA (reference sequence). This chain's CDR3 is CSARNTLEGRYNEQFF. The CDR3 DNA follows: TGCAGTGCGCGAAACACGTTGGAGGGCCGTTACAATGAGCAGTTCTTC.

This clonotype was picked up a small number of times. V usage is TRBV7-9 and J usage is TRBJ2-7, with D possibly TRBD2 on 5 matching bases. V was trimmed by 5 bases and J by 2 bases, leaving 13 bases between them. Per the germline V gene, CDR1 is SEHNR and CDR2 is FQNEAQ (reference sequence). CDR3 size: 14 residues. Here the CDR3 reads CASSPLARPYEQYF. The CDR3 DNA follows: TGTGCCAGCAGCCCCTTAGCGAGACCCTACGAGCAGTACTTC. Combining the CDR3 with reference TRBV7-9 and TRBJ2-7 gives the whole variable domain DTGVSQNPRHKITKRGQNVTFRCDPISEHNRLYWYRQTLGQGPEFLTYFQNEAQLEKSRLLSDRFSAERPKGSFSTLEIQRTEQGDSAMYLCASSPLARPYEQYFGPGTRLTVT.

CDR3 DNA sequence: TGCAGTGCTCGAACCCCGGGGGGACATTATGGCTACACCTTC. Protein sequence: CSARTPGGHYGYTF. V gene TRBV20-1 combines with J gene TRBJ1-2; a possible D gene is TRBD1 (6 bases). V shed 5 bases and J shed 5 bases, with 18 bases lying between them. In germline, CDR1 is DFQATT, CDR2 SNEGSKA (reference sequence). The CDR3 length is 14 residues.

This clonotype was observed a single time. The chain carries TRBV29-1 and TRBJ1-1, with D maybe TRBD1 (5 bases). CDR3 length: 12 amino acids. The germline CDR1 and CDR2 sequences are SQVTM and ANQGSEA. Trimming removed 3 bases from V and 5 bases from J, with 10 bases in between. This chain's CDR3 is CSVDLGRTEAFF. For the CDR3, the DNA is TGCAGCGTTGATTTGGGACGGACTGAAGCTTTCTTT.

This clonotype has only a few counts. CDR3 loop: CASRKSRSNYGYTF. CDR3 coding DNA: TGTGCCAGCAGAAAGAGTCGATCTAACTATGGCTACACCTTC. This rearrangement joins TRBV6-2 or TRBV6-3 to TRBJ1-2, with no clear D. This CDR3 contains 14 residues. The germline V gene encodes CDR1 MNHEY and CDR2 SVGEGT. Trimming stripped 6 bases from V and 0 bases from J, with 11 bases between.

Comments on this clonotype: At one of its ends the junction is not consistent with the germline gene, which may arise from a read error. This chain joins TRBV30 and TRBJ1-1; a possible D gene is TRBD1 (5 bases). This CDR3 has 11 residues. Germline CDR1 GTSNPN, CDR2 SVGIG (reference sequence). The CDR3, as DNA: TGCGCCTGGGGGGGAGAGACTGAAGCTTTCTTT. This encodes CAWGGETEAFF.

The chain carries TRBV27 and TRBJ1-4; 9 bases map to TRBD1. V gave up 6 bases and J gave up 5 bases; unmatched junction bases: 4. Germline V gives CDR1 MNHEY, CDR2 SMNVEV (reference sequence). This CDR3 is built from 14 residues. CDR3 in amino acids: CASRGTGKNEKLFF. The CDR3 nucleotides read TGTGCCAGCAGGGGGACAGGGAAAAATGAAAAACTGTTTTTT.

The J gene is TRBJ2-7, the V gene TRBV10-3, with D possibly being TRBD2 (6 bases). The CDR3 loop spans 14 amino acids. Germline CDR1 is ENHRY and CDR2 is SYGVKD. Deletions cut 10 bases from V and 7 bases from J, with 23 bases between. The CDR3 DNA is TGTGCCACCGAAGGAGTGGGAGGTTTGGGTGAGCAGTACTTC. It is translated as CATEGVGGLGEQYF.

The V call is TRBV20-1, the J call TRBJ2-5, with 7 bases that match TRBD1. The CDR3 is made up of 13 amino acids. Germline assignment: CDR1 DFQATT and CDR2 SNEGSKA (reference sequence). The ends lost 6 bases at V and 3 bases at J; junction bases unmatched: 7. The CDR3 DNA is TGCAGTGCAGACACGACAGGGAAAGAGACCCAGTACTTC. Its translation is CSADTTGKETQYF.

The chain couples TRBV3-1 to TRBJ2-3; the D is unclear. V lost 0 bases and J 6 bases, leaving 13 bases between the germline ends. Germline-derived CDR1 and CDR2 are LGHDT and YNNKEL (reference sequence). The CDR3 length is 15 residues. CDR3 residues: CASSQDSTYWDTQYF. The CDR3 DNA reads TGTGCCAGCAGCCAAGATTCGACGTACTGGGATACGCAGTATTTT.

The rearrangement joins TRBV6-6 to TRBJ2-7; D perhaps matches TRBD2 (7 bases). The V gene lost 6 bases and the J gene lost 6 bases, with 18 bases spanning the gap. Germline CDR1 and CDR2: MNHNY and SVGAGI (reference sequence). This CDR3 is 14 amino acids long. CDR3 sequence (DNA): TGTGCCAGCAGCGTCAGTGAGGGGGGGTCCGAGCAGTACTTC. This sequence encodes CASSVSEGGSEQYF.

The chain joins TRBV7-2 to TRBJ2-1; D call uncertain. This CDR3 is built from 16 residues. Trimming took off 1 base at V and 3 bases at J, with 13 bases between the two ends. In germline, CDR1 is SGHTA, CDR2 FQGNSA. The CDR3 region is CASSLEAERYYNEQFF. As DNA, the CDR3 is TGTGCCAGCAGCTTAGAGGCGGAGCGTTACTACAATGAGCAGTTCTTC.

There are a few counts of this clonotype. The chain links TRBV7-2 to TRBJ1-4, with a possible D match to TRBD1 (6 bases). CDR1 is SGHTA and CDR2 is FQGNSA in the germline V gene. There are 17 residues in the CDR3. The ends were cut back, 2 bases at V and 0 bases at J, with 13 bases in the middle. Written as DNA, the CDR3 is TGTGCCAGCAGCTTACGGCAGGGGTTTGCAACTAATGAAAAACTGTTTTTT. It is translated as CASSLRQGFATNEKLFF.

A few counts support this clonotype. The genes are TRBV7-6 and TRBJ2-5; no firm D call. TRBJ2-7 explains the end of the DNA better; the J call may be wrong. Germline V gene sequence: CDR1 SGHVS, CDR2 FNYEAQ. The CDR3 covers 14 residues. CDR3 amino acids: CASSLMGYASEQYF. The CDR3 DNA is TGTGCCAGCAGCTTGATGGGGTATGCCAGCGAGCAGTACTTC.

The chain combines TRBV28 with TRBJ2-6; the D call may be TRBD1 or TRBD2 (6 bases each). Germline CDR1 and CDR2: MDHEN and SYDVKM. The CDR3 is 15 residues long. V was clipped by 7 bases and J by 2 bases, with 12 bases between them. In DNA, the CDR3 is TGTGCCAGCACCGAGGGGGGTGCTGGGGCCAACGTCCTGACTTTC. It is translated as CASTEGGAGANVLTF.

The V call is TRBV20-1, the J call TRBJ2-7, with D maybe TRBD1 (5 bases). Trimming pared 4 bases from V and 1 base from J, leaving 17 bases between. The CDR3 has 15 amino acids. CDR1 is DFQATT, CDR2 SNEGSKA, per germline (reference sequence). The CDR3 here is CSATRPQVTSYEQYF. CDR3 DNA: TGCAGTGCTACCAGACCACAGGTGACATCCTACGAGCAGTACTTC.

This clonotype was seen only a few times. This chain connects TRBV20-1 to TRBJ2-5; TRBD2 aligns across 8 bases. CDR3 length: 17 amino acids. CDR1 and CDR2 (germline): DFQATT, SNEGSKA (reference sequence). Trimming at V came to 4 bases and at J to 2 bases, leaving 15 bases not matched to a gene. In DNA, the CDR3 is TGCAGTGCTATCCCAGGCGGGAGGCCAGATATACAAGAGACCCAGTACTTC. It codes for CSAIPGGRPDIQETQYF.

The chain couples TRBV7-9 to TRBJ1-5, with 8 bases lining up with TRBD1. The CDR3 is 15 residues long. From germline, CDR1 is SEHNR and CDR2 FQNEAQ (reference sequence). J lost 5 bases, V lost 5 bases, and 8 bases had no gene match. CDR3 loop: CASSPGRQGHQPQHF. The CDR3 DNA follows: TGTGCCAGCAGCCCGGGTCGACAGGGGCATCAGCCCCAGCATTTT.

The rearrangement joins TRBV12-3 or TRBV12-4 to TRBJ2-1; 12 positions agree with TRBD2. The V gene end was trimmed by 6 bases and the J gene end by 7 bases; junction bases not matched to a gene: 7. The CDR3 runs 15 residues. This chain's CDR3 is CASSSGGLAGNEQFF. CDR3 DNA: TGTGCCAGCAGCTCGGGGGGACTAGCGGGTAATGAGCAGTTCTTC.

This chain connects TRBV20-1 to TRBJ2-5; 9 nucleotides agree with TRBD1. Trimming at V came to 5 bases and at J to 3 bases, leaving 16 bases not matched to a gene. The CDR3 consists of 17 residues. The germline V gene encodes CDR1 DFQATT and CDR2 SNEGSKA (reference sequence). The DNA for the CDR3 is TGCAGTGCTGTCCCCCCCAAGGGGACAGGGTGGAAAGAGACCCAGTACTTC. It specifies CSAVPPKGTGWKETQYF.

The chain employs TRBV27 and TRBJ2-7, with D perhaps given as TRBD1 or TRBD2 (6 bases each). The V end lost 5 bases, the J end lost 6 bases, and 14 bases lay between the germline ends. Per the germline V gene, CDR1 is MNHEY and CDR2 is SMNVEV (reference sequence). CDR3 length: 13 residues. CDR3 bases: TGTGCCAGCAGTGTACGGGGGCCGGGCGAGCAGTACTTC. Translation gives CASSVRGPGEQYF.

Comment on this clonotype: Being one base from a much bigger clone, this may be a read error. The chain employs TRBV6-2 or TRBV6-3 and TRBJ1-2, with 8 bases matching TRBD1. The CDR3 extends over 15 amino acids. Germline values: CDR1 MNHEY, CDR2 SVGEGT. The CDR3 is CTSSYDGTGKGGYTF. The CDR3 DNA reads TGTACCAGCAGTTACGACGGGACAGGCAAAGGGGGCTACACCTTC.

The genes are TRBV7-9 and TRBJ2-3, with 7 bases aligning to TRBD2. J lost 3 bases, V lost 5 bases, and 8 bases had no gene match. The CDR3 is made up of 15 amino acids. Germline V lookup: CDR1 SEHNR, CDR2 FQNEAQ (reference sequence). Here the CDR3 DNA reads TGTGCCAGCAGCCTAACTAGCGCGCTAACAGATACGCAGTATTTT. Translating gives CASSLTSALTDTQYF. The whole variable domain, filled in from reference TRBV7-9 and TRBJ2-3, reads DTGVSQNPRHKITKRGQNVTFRCDPISEHNRLYWYRQTLGQGPEFLTYFQNEAQLEKSRLLSDRFSAERPKGSFSTLEIQRTEQGDSAMYLCASSLTSALTDTQYFGPGTRLTVL.

J is TRBJ2-4 and V is TRBV5-5; D might be TRBD2 (5 bases). Near its end, the DNA agrees better with TRBJ2-7, so the J call may be wrong. Germline V CDR1 and CDR2: SGHKS, YYEKEE (reference sequence). This CDR3 region has 14 residues. The CDR3 region has the DNA TGTGCCAGCAGCTTGTGGGGATTCGGGAACGAGCAGTACTTC. Its protein is CASSLWGFGNEQYF.

The genes are TRBV12-3 or TRBV12-4 and TRBJ1-5; TRBD1 might be the D (5 bases). CDR3 length: 12 residues. V was cut by 7 bases and J by 7 bases, with 11 bases left in between. The CDR3: CASKDNDQPQHF. The CDR3 DNA reads as TGTGCCAGCAAGGACAACGACCAGCCCCAGCATTTT.

V usage is TRBV19 and J usage is TRBJ2-5; unclear D gene. V was clipped by 4 bases and J by 2 bases, with 11 bases between them. The V gene's germline CDR1 is LNHDA and CDR2 SQIVND (reference sequence). The CDR3 totals 14 residues. The CDR3 reads CASSTKGRQETQYF. The CDR3 region has the DNA TGTGCCAGTAGTACAAAGGGTAGGCAAGAGACCCAGTACTTC.

CDR3 bases: TGTGCCAGCAGTTACCACCGGGGGGTCACTGAAGCTTTCTTT. Amino acids: CASSYHRGVTEAFF. This chain connects TRBV6-5 to TRBJ1-1; D might be TRBD1 (5 bases). Trimming cost V 2 bases and J 4 bases, with 11 bases left between them. The germline gives CDR1 MNHEY, CDR2 SVGAGI. The CDR3 covers 14 residues.